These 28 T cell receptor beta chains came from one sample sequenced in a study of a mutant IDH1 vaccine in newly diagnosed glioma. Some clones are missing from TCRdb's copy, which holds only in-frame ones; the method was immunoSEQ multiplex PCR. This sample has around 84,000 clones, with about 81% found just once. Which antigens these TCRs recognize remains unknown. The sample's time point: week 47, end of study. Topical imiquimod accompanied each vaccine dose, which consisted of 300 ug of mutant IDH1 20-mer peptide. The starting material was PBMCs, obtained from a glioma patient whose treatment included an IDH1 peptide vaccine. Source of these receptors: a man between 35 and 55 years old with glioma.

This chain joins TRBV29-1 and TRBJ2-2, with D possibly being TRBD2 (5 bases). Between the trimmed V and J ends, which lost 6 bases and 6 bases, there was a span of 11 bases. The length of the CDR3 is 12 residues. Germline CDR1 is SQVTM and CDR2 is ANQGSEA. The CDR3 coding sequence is TGCAGCGTCTGGACTCCTCCCGGGGAGCTGTTTTTT. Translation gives CSVWTPPGELFF.

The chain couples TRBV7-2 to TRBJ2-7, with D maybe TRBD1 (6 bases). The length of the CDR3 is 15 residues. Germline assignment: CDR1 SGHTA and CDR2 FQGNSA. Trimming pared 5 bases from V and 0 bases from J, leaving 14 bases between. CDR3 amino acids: CASSQQGFSSYEQYF. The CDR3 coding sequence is TGTGCCAGCAGCCAACAGGGATTCTCCTCCTACGAGCAGTACTTC. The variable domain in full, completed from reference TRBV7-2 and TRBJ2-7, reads GAGVSQSPSNKVTEKGKDVELRCDPISGHTALYWYRQSLGQGLEFLIYFQGNSAPDKSGLPSDRFSAERTGGSVSTLTIQRTQQEDSAVYLCASSQQGFSSYEQYFGPGTRLTVT.

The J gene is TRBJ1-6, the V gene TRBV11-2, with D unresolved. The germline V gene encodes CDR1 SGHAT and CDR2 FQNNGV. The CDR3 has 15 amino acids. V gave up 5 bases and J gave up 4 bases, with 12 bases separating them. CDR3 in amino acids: CASSPLTMYNSPLHF. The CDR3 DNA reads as TGTGCCAGCAGCCCCCTGACTATGTATAATTCACCCCTCCACTTT.

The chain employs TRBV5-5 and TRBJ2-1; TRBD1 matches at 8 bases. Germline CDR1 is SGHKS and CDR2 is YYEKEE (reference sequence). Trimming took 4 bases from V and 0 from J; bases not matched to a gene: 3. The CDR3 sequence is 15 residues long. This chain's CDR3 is CASSLDRVSYNEQFF. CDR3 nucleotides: TGTGCCAGCAGCCTGGACAGGGTCTCCTACAATGAGCAGTTCTTC.

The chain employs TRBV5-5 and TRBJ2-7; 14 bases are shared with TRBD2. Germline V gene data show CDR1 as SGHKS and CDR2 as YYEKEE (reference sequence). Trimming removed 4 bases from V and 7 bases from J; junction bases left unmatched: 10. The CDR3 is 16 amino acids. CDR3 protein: CASSLRLAGGPGEQYF. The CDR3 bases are TGTGCCAGCAGCCTTAGACTAGCGGGAGGGCCGGGGGAGCAGTACTTC. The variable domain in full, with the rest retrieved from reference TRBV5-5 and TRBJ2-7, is DAGVTQSPTHLIKTRGQQVTLRCSPISGHKSVSWYQQVLGQGPQFIFQYYEKEERGRGNFPDRFSARQFPNYSSELNVNALLLGDSALYLCASSLRLAGGPGEQYFGPGTRLTVT.

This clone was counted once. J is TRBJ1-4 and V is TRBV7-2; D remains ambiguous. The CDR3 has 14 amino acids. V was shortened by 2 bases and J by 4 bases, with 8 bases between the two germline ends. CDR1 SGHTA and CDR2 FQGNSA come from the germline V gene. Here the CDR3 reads CASSLMGNNEKLFF. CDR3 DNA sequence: TGTGCCAGCAGCTTAATGGGAAATAATGAAAAACTGTTTTTT.

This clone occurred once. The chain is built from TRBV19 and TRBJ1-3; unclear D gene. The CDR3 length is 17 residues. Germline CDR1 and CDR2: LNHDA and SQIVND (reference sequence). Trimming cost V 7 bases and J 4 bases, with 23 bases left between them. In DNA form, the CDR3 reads TGTGCCAGTATTCCCGCGGATAGGAGCCGAAGGGGAAACACCATATATTTT. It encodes CASIPADRSRRGNTIYF.

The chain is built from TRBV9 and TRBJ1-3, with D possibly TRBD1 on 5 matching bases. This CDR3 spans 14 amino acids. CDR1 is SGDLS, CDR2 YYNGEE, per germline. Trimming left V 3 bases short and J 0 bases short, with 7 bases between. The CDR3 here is CASSADNSGNTIYF. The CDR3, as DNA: TGTGCCAGCAGCGCGGACAACTCTGGAAACACCATATATTTT.

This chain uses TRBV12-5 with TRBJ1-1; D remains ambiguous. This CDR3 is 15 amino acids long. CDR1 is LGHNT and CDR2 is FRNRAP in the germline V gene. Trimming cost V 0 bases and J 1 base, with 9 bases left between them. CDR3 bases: TGTGCTAGTGGTTTGGTTAGCTGGGGGAACACTGAAGCTTTCTTT. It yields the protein CASGLVSWGNTEAFF.

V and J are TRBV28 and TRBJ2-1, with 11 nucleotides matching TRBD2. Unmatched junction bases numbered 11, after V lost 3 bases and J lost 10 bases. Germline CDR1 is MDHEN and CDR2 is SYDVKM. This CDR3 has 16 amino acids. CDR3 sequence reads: CASSFGSGRGTIEQFF. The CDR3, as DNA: TGTGCCAGCAGTTTTGGTAGCGGGAGGGGTACGATAGAGCAGTTCTTC.

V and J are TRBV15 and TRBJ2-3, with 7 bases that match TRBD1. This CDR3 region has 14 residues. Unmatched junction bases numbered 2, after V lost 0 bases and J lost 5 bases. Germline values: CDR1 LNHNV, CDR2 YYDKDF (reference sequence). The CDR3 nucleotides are TGTGCCACCAGCAGAGATTACAGGGGAGATACGCAGTATTTT. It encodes CATSRDYRGDTQYF.

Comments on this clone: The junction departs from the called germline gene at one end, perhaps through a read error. The chain's CDR3 is CASSLARSYGYAF. In nucleotides, the CDR3 is TGTGCCAGCAGCTTAGCGCGCAGCTATGGCTACGCCTTC. The chain uses TRBV7-2 and TRBJ1-2, with D uncertain. Per germline, CDR1 SGHTA and CDR2 FQGNSA. There are 13 residues in the CDR3.

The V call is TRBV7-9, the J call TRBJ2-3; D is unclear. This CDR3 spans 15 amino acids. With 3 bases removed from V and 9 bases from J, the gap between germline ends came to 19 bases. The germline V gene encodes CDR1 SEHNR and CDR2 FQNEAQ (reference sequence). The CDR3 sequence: CASSFKASSPNTQYF. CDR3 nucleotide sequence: TGTGCCAGCAGCTTCAAAGCTTCATCGCCCAACACGCAGTATTTT.

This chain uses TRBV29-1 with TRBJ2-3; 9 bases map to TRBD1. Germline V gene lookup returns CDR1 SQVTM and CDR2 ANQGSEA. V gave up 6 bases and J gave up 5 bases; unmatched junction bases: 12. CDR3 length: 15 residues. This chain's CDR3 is CSVVLRDRVVDTQYF. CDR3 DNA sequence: TGCAGCGTCGTCCTCCGGGACAGGGTTGTAGATACGCAGTATTTT.

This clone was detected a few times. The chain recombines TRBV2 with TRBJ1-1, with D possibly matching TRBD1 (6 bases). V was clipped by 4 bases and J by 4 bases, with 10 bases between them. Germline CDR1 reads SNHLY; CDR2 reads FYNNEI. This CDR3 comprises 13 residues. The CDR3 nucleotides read TGTGCCAGCAGTGGGGGAGGGGGCACTGAAGCTTTCTTT. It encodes CASSGGGGTEAFF. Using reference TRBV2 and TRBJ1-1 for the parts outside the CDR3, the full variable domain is EPEVTQTPSHQVTQMGQEVILRCVPISNHLYFYWYRQILGQKVEFLVSFYNNEISEKSEIFDDQFSVERPDGSNFTLKIRSTKLEDSAMYFCASSGGGGTEAFFGQGTRLTVV.

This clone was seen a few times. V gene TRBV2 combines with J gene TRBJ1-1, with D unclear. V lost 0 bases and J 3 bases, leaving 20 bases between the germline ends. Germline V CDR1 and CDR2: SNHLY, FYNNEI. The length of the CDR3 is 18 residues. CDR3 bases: TGTGCCAGCAGTGAAGCGCTCCTGGCCAGCGAATACGACACTGAAGCTTTCTTT. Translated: CASSEALLASEYDTEAFF.

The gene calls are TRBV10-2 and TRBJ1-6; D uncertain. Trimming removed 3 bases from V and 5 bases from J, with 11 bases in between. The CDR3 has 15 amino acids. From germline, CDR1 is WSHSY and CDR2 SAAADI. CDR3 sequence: CASSEGATNNSPLHF. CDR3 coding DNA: TGCGCCAGCAGTGAAGGTGCGACAAATAATTCACCCCTCCACTTT.

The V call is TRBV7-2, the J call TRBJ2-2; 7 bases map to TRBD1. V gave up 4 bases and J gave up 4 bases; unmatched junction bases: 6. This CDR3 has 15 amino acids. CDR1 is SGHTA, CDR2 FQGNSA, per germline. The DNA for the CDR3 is TGTGCCAGCAGCTCCGGGACAGCTTTCACCGGGGAGCTGTTTTTT. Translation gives CASSSGTAFTGELFF.

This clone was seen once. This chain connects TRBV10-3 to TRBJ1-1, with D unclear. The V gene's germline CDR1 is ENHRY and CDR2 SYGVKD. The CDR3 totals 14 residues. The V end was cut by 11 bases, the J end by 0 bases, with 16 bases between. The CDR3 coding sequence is TGTGCCTCCAGGCGGGCGGACTTGAACACTGAAGCTTTCTTT. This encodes CASRRADLNTEAFF.

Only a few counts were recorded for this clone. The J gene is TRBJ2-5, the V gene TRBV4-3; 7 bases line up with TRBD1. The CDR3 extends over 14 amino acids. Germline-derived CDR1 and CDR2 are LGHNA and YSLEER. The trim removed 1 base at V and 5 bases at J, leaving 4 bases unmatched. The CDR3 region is CASSQGQGVETQYF. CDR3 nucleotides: TGCGCCAGCAGCCAAGGACAGGGAGTGGAGACCCAGTACTTC.

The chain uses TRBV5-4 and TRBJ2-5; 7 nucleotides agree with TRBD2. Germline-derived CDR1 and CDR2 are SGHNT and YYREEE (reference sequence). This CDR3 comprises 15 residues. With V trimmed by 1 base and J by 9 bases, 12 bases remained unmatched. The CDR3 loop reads CASSLPREDGRPQYF. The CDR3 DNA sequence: TGTGCCAGCAGCTTGCCCCGGGAGGACGGCCGTCCCCAGTACTTC.

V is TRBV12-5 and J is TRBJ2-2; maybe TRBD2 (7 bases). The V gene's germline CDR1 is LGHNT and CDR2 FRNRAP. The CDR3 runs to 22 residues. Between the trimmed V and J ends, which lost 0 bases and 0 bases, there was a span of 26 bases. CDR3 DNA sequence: TGTGCTAGTGGTTTGGTACCGGGGCTCCGTTACGGGGGGCGAGCGAACACCGGGGAGCTGTTTTTT. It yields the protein CASGLVPGLRYGGRANTGELFF.

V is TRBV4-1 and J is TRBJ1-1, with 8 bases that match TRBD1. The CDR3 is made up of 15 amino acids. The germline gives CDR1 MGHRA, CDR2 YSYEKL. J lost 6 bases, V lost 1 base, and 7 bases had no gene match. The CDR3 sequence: CASSQATGVESEAFF. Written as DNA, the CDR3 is TGCGCCAGCAGCCAAGCGACAGGGGTAGAGTCTGAAGCTTTCTTT.

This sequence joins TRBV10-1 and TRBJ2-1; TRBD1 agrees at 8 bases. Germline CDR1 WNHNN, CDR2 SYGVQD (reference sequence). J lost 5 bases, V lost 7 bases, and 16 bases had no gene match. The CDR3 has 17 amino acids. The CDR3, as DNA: TGCGCCAGCACCGAGCCCCCACCGACAGGGGCGGACAATGAGCAGTTCTTC. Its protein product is CASTEPPPTGADNEQFF.

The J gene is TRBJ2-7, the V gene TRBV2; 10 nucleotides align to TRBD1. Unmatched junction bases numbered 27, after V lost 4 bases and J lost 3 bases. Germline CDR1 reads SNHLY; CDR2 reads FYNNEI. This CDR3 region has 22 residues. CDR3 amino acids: CASSGVLDRGPSGTPTNYEQYF. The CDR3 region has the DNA TGTGCCAGCAGTGGGGTCCTAGACAGGGGGCCTAGCGGTACTCCTACGAACTACGAGCAGTACTTC. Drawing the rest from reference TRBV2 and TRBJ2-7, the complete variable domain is EPEVTQTPSHQVTQMGQEVILRCVPISNHLYFYWYRQILGQKVEFLVSFYNNEISEKSEIFDDQFSVERPDGSNFTLKIRSTKLEDSAMYFCASSGVLDRGPSGTPTNYEQYFGPGTRLTVT.

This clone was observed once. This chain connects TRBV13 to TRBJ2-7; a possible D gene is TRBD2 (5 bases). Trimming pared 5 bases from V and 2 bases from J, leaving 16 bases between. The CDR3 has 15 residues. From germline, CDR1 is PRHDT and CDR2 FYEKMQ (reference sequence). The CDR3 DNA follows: TGTGCCAGCAGCGTCCTGAGGGCGGCCCCCTACGAGCAGTACTTC. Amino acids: CASSVLRAAPYEQYF.

This chain's CDR3 is CASSLVIIASGGEQYF. The CDR3, as DNA: TGTGCCAGCAGCTTAGTGATTATCGCTAGCGGGGGCGAGCAGTACTTC. The rearrangement uses TRBV7-2 and TRBJ2-7; 10 bases are a match to TRBD2. The CDR3 contains 16 residues. Germline V gene data show CDR1 as SGHTA and CDR2 as FQGNSA. V shed 1 base and J 6 bases; nucleotides not matched to a gene: 9.

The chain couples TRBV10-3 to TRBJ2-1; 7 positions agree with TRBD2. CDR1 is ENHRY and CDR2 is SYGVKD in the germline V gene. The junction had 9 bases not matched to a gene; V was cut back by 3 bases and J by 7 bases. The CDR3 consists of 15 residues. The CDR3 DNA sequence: TGTGCCATCAGTGACCGCGGGGGTCTCGTGAATGAGCAGTTCTTC. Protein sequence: CAISDRGGLVNEQFF.